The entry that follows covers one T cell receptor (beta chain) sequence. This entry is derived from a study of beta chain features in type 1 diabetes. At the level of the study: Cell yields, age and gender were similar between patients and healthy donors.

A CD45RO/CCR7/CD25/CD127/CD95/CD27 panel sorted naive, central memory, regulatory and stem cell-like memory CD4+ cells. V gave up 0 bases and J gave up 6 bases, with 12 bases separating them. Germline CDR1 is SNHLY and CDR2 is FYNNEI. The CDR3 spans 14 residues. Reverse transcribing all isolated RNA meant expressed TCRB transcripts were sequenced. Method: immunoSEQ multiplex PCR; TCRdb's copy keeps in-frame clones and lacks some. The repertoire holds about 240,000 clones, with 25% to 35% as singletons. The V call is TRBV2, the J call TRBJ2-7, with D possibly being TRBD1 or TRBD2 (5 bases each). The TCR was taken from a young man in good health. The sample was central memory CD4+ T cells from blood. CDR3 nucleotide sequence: TGTGCCAGCAGTGAAGCTGGGGGTTCGGGCGAGCAGTACTTC. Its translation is CASSEAGGSGEQYF.